This TCR beta chain was recorded in a study of Ad26.COV2.S vaccination and SARS-CoV-2 variants. Here immunoSEQ multiplex PCR was the method, and the copy in TCRdb shows in-frame clones only, minus some. The sample contains 200,000 to 250,000 clones, around 87% of which appear only once. Per the germline V gene, CDR1 is SGDLS and CDR2 is YYNGEE. V lost 4 bases, J lost 1 base, and 9 bases lay in between. The CDR3 length is 13 residues. The treatment: some 20 received Ad26.COV2.S at low or high dose, single or two shots; a few received placebo; per-sample allocation not given. Samples came from day 63 after the first vaccine or placebo injection. Vaccination employed an Ad26 vector expressing the Wuhan-strain SARS-CoV-2 spike.

The receptor was isolated from a person between 18 and 60 years old who received the Ad26.COV2.S COVID-19 vaccine or a placebo. This chain joins TRBV9 and TRBJ2-7; D ambiguous. The sample in question was peripheral blood, obtained in a trial of Ad26.COV2.S vaccine versus placebo. The CDR3 spells CASSPTSSYEQYF. The CDR3 region has the DNA TGTGCCAGCAGCCCAACGAGTTCCTACGAGCAGTACTTC.